This section outlines one T cell receptor (beta chain) sequence together with its context. Its target is not known. Libraries were prepared by immunoSEQ multiplex PCR; TCRdb keeps only in-frame clonotypes and omits some of them. The sample has approximately 94,000 clones, approximately 89% seen once; the top ten hold less than 7%. This sample stems from a study of identifying expanded T cells in peripheral blood. Study-wide points: Differentially abundant clones: about 1.2 between replicates, 16.4 at two to three weeks, around 19 at four. Approximately two-week clone count variance significantly increased as total template count grew.

During the collection period, no donor immune events like infections were recorded. Trimming at V came to 6 bases and at J to 0 bases, leaving 4 bases not matched to a gene. The CDR3 covers 15 residues. Germline V gene data show CDR1 as SGHVS and CDR2 as FNYEAQ. The sequencing sample was made of blood. This receptor was taken from a person aged 18-69 years in good health. This chain joins TRBV7-6 and TRBJ2-7, with 11 nucleotides matching TRBD2. CDR3 region: CASRAGTSGSYEQYF. CDR3 nucleotides: TGTGCCAGCAGGGCCGGGACTAGCGGCTCCTACGAGCAGTACTTC.